A single sample gave rise to the 18 T cell receptor beta chains below, sequenced in a study of T cells in Graves' hyperthyroidism and ophthalmopathy. It was RNA transcripts that yielded the amplified TCR beta CDR3 regions. The TCR CDR3 was amplified in a first-round RT-PCR using the HTBI primer set. A single record per CDR3 protein comes from TCRdb applying MiXCR to the multiplex PCR reads. The sample consists of fewer than 550,000 distinct CDR3 sequences, around 16% of them appearing once. Material: blood. These receptors all stem from a woman younger than 35 with Graves' hyperthyroidism.

This clonotype was detected many times. The CDR3 loop reads CATTGGGSYNSPLHF. In DNA form, the CDR3 reads TGTGCCACCACAGGGGGGGGATCCTATAATTCACCCCTCCACTTT. This chain links TRBV27 with TRBJ1-6; TRBD1 aligns across 8 bases. There are 15 residues in the CDR3. V was clipped by 10 bases and J by 1 base; unmatched bases: 6. The germline V gene has CDR1 MNHEY and CDR2 SMNVEV (reference sequence).

This clonotype was picked up many times. J is TRBJ1-5 and V is TRBV2; D not certain. The germline gives CDR1 SNHLY, CDR2 FYNNEI. Trimming pared 8 bases from V and 0 bases from J, leaving 8 bases between. There are 13 residues in the CDR3. CDR3 sequence (DNA): TGTGCCAGCTCGGGCTTTAGCAATCAGCCCCAGCATTTT. It is translated as CASSGFSNQPQHF.

The chain links TRBV20-1 to TRBJ2-3; 9 positions agree with TRBD2. Germline CDR1 is DFQATT and CDR2 is SNEGSKA (reference sequence). V shed 4 bases, J shed 3 bases, and the junction held 5 bases outside the gene matches. CDR3 length: 14 amino acids. CDR3 in DNA: TGCAGTGCTATCGGGACTAGCAGGACAGATACGCAGTATTTT. This encodes CSAIGTSRTDTQYF.

The J gene is TRBJ2-7, the V gene TRBV28; 10 nucleotides match TRBD2. There are 15 residues in the CDR3. V shed 2 bases, J shed 5 bases, and the junction held 6 bases outside the gene matches. CDR1 is MDHEN and CDR2 is SYDVKM in the germline V gene. CDR3 sequence (DNA): TGTGCCAGCAGTTTACCCCCCGGGACTAGCGACGAGCAGTACTTC. Protein: CASSLPPGTSDEQYF. The whole variable domain, remainder taken from reference TRBV28 and TRBJ2-7, is DVKVTQSSRYLVKRTGEKVFLECVQDMDHENMFWYRQDPGLGLRLIYFSYDVKMKEKGDIPEGYSVSREKKERFSLILESASTNQTSMYLCASSLPPGTSDEQYFGPGTRLTVT.

This clonotype was counted at least ten times. The CDR3 protein is CSASRQLNTEAFF. For the CDR3, the DNA is TGCAGTGCTAGTAGGCAGCTGAACACTGAAGCTTTCTTT. The chain joins TRBV20-1 to TRBJ1-1; D remains ambiguous. There are 13 residues in the CDR3. The germline gives CDR1 DFQATT, CDR2 SNEGSKA (reference sequence). V lost 3 bases, J lost 0 bases, and 8 bases lay in between.

This clonotype was detected many times. The rearrangement links TRBV3-1 to TRBJ2-7; 9 bases fit TRBD2. Looked up from germline, CDR1 is LGHDT and CDR2 is YNNKEL (reference sequence). J was trimmed by 2 bases and V by 4 bases; bases with no gene match: 0. The CDR3 runs to 13 residues. CDR3 nucleotides: TGTGCCAGCAGCCGGACTAGCGCCTACGAGCAGTACTTC. This translates into CASSRTSAYEQYF.

There are many counts of this clonotype. The chain joins TRBV9 to TRBJ2-1, with D possibly TRBD1 on 6 matching bases. Germline loops: CDR1 SGDLS, CDR2 YYNGEE. The CDR3 is 15 amino acids. The V gene lost 3 bases and the J gene lost 4 bases, with 14 bases spanning the gap. CDR3 region: CASSENRDTYNEQFF. The CDR3, as DNA: TGTGCCAGCAGCGAGAACCGGGACACTTACAATGAGCAGTTCTTC.

This clonotype was picked up many times. V gene TRBV30 combines with J gene TRBJ1-6; D remains ambiguous. Trimming cost V 0 bases and J 6 bases, with 9 bases left between them. The CDR3 runs 14 residues. Germline values: CDR1 GTSNPN, CDR2 SVGIG (reference sequence). CDR3 amino acids: CAWSVPILNSPLHF. The CDR3 bases are TGTGCCTGGAGTGTACCCATTCTTAATTCACCCCTCCACTTT.

This chain connects TRBV5-1 to TRBJ2-5; 8 bases map to TRBD2. The germline V gene encodes CDR1 SGHRS and CDR2 YFSETQ. V lost 3 bases and J lost 3; bases outside the gene matches: 4. The CDR3 has 14 residues. The CDR3: CASSSDSGKETQYF. The CDR3 nucleotides are TGCGCCAGCAGCTCAGATAGCGGGAAAGAGACCCAGTACTTC.

There are many counts of this clonotype. V is TRBV9 and J is TRBJ1-2; D uncertain. Per germline, CDR1 SGDLS and CDR2 YYNGEE. This CDR3 comprises 12 residues. V was pared by 5 bases and J by 0 bases, with 5 bases between. CDR3 loop: CASRGTNYGYTF. The DNA for the CDR3 is TGTGCCAGCAGGGGGACTAACTATGGCTACACCTTC.

This chain links TRBV4-1 with TRBJ1-4; D is ambiguous. The CDR3 length is 19 residues. The germline gives CDR1 MGHRA, CDR2 YSYEKL. V shed 3 bases and J shed 4 bases, with 24 bases lying between them. CDR3 DNA: TGCGCCAGCAGCCAGACTTTGAGGCAGGTTTCGGGGAGTAATGAAAAACTGTTTTTT. Translated: CASSQTLRQVSGSNEKLFF.

This clonotype was observed many times. The chain recombines TRBV7-9 with TRBJ2-1; perhaps TRBD1 as D (5 bases). There are 15 residues in the CDR3. Germline CDR1 SEHNR, CDR2 FQNEAQ (reference sequence). The V and J ends lost 5 bases and 4 bases respectively, with 15 bases between them. CDR3 in DNA: TGTGCCAGCAGCGGGGCCGATTCAAATTACAATGAGCAGTTCTTC. It codes for CASSGADSNYNEQFF.

This clonotype was found many times. The chain has TRBV5-5 and TRBJ1-3, with TRBD1 as a possible D gene (6 bases). Trimming cost V 4 bases and J 4 bases, with 18 bases left between them. Germline V gives CDR1 SGHKS, CDR2 YYEKEE (reference sequence). The CDR3 sequence is 16 residues long. CDR3 coding DNA: TGTGCCAGCAGCAGGATTCAGGGGTCTTCCGGAAACACCATATATTTT. Translated, it gives CASSRIQGSSGNTIYF.

This clonotype was seen at least ten times. This chain connects TRBV9 to TRBJ2-3; D perhaps matches TRBD2 (6 bases). The germline gives CDR1 SGDLS, CDR2 YYNGEE. This CDR3 is built from 15 residues. The germline V and J ends were trimmed by 2 bases and 2 bases, with 12 bases remaining between them. In DNA, the CDR3 is TGTGCCAGCAGCGTGCAGACTAGAACCACAGATACGCAGTATTTT. It is translated as CASSVQTRTTDTQYF.

This clonotype was counted ten times or more. The V call is TRBV12-3 or TRBV12-4, the J call TRBJ2-7; 10 bases agree with TRBD2. The CDR3 runs to 16 residues. Trimming cost V 3 bases and J 3 bases; bases outside gene matches: 8. The CDR3 sequence is CASSFGAGGFSYEQYF. The CDR3 nucleotides read TGTGCCAGCAGTTTCGGAGCGGGGGGGTTTAGCTACGAGCAGTACTTC.

This clonotype showed up many times. The CDR3 sequence: CSASMLAGAFYEQYF. The DNA of the CDR3 is TGCAGTGCTAGCATGTTAGCGGGAGCCTTCTACGAGCAGTACTTC. This chain connects TRBV20-1 to TRBJ2-7; TRBD2 matches at 9 bases. Germline V gene lookup returns CDR1 DFQATT and CDR2 SNEGSKA (reference sequence). V dropped 3 bases and J dropped 3; count of bases not matched to a gene: 9. The CDR3 covers 15 residues.

This clonotype occurred many times. The V call is TRBV19, the J call TRBJ1-5; TRBD1 is a possible D gene (6 bases). The V end lost 2 bases, the J end lost 6 bases, and 11 bases lay between the germline ends. CDR3 length: 14 amino acids. CDR1 is LNHDA and CDR2 is SQIVND in the germline V gene (reference sequence). The CDR3 DNA is TGTGCCAGTAGTATATTCAGGGGCACTCAGCCCCAGCATTTT. This translates into CASSIFRGTQPQHF.

There are many counts of this clonotype. This chain uses TRBV2 with TRBJ2-1; D is perhaps TRBD1 (6 bases). The germline V gene encodes CDR1 SNHLY and CDR2 FYNNEI. The CDR3 consists of 16 residues. Deletions cut 5 bases from V and 3 bases from J, with 17 bases between. This CDR3 is CASSRIGGAGYNEQFF. CDR3 bases: TGTGCCAGCAGTCGTATTGGGGGCGCGGGCTACAATGAGCAGTTCTTC.